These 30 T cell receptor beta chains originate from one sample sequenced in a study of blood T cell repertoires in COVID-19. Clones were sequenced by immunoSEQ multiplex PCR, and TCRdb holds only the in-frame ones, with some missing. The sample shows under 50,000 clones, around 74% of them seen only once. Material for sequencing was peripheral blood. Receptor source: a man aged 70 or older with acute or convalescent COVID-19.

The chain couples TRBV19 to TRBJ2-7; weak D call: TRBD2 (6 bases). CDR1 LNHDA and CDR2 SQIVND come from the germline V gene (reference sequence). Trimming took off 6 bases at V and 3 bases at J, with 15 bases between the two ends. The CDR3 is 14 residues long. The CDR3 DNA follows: TGTGCCAGTAGCGACCCGGGAGTCAACTACGAGCAGTACTTC. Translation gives CASSDPGVNYEQYF.

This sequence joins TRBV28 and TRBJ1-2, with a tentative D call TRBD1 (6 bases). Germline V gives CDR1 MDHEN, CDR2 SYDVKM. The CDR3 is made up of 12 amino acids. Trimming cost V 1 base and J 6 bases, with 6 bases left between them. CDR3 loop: CASSLSGDGYTF. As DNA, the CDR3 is TGTGCCAGCAGTTTATCAGGGGATGGCTACACCTTC.

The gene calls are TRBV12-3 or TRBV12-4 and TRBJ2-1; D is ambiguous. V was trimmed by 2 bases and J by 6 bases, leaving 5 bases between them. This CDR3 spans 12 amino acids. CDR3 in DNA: TGTGCCAGCAGTTTATTCGGCAATGAGCAGTTCTTC. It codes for CASSLFGNEQFF.

CDR3 sequence reads: CASSLGGTGSYNEQFF. CDR3 sequence (DNA): TGTGCCAGCAGCTTAGGGGGGACAGGCTCCTACAATGAGCAGTTCTTC. This chain connects TRBV11-2 to TRBJ2-1; 8 bases map to TRBD1. This CDR3 spans 16 amino acids. Germline V lookup: CDR1 SGHAT, CDR2 FQNNGV. V shed 1 base and J 0 bases; nucleotides not matched to a gene: 2.

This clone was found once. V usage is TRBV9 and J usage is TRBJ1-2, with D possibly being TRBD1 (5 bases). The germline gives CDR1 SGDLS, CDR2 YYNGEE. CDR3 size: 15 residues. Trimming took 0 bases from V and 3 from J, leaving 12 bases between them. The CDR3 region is CASSVEGQAYYGYTF. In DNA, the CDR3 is TGTGCCAGCAGCGTAGAGGGGCAGGCTTACTATGGCTACACCTTC.

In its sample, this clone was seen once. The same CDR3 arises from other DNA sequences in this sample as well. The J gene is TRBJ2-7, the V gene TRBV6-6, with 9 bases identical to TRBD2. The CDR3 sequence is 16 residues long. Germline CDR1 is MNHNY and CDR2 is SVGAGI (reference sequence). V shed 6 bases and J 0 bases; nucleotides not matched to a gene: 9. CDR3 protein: CASSFPTSGSSYEQYF. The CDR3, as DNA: TGTGCCAGCAGCTTTCCGACTAGCGGCAGCTCCTACGAGCAGTACTTC.

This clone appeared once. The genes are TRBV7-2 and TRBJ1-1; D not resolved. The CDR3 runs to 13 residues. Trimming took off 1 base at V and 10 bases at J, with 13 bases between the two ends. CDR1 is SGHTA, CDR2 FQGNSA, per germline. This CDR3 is CASSLGHLSAAFF. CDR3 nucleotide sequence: TGTGCCAGCAGCTTAGGGCATCTCAGCGCAGCTTTCTTT.

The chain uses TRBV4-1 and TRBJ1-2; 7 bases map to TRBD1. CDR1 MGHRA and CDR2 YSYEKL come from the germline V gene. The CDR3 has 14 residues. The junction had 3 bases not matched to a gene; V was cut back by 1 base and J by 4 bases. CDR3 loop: CASSQAGTVYGYTF. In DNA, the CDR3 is TGCGCCAGCAGCCAAGCGGGGACAGTCTATGGCTACACCTTC.

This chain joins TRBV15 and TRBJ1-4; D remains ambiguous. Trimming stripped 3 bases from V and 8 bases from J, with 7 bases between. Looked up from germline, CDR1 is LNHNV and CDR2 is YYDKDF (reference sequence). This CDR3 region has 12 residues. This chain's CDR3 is CATSRVQEKLFF. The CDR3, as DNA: TGTGCCACCAGCAGGGTACAGGAAAAACTGTTTTTT.

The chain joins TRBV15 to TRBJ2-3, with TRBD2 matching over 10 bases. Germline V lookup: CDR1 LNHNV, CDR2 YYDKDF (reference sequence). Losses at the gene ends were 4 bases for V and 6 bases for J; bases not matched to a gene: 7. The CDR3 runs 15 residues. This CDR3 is CATSTRLAGADTQYF. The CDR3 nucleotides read TGTGCCACCAGCACGCGGCTAGCGGGAGCGGATACGCAGTATTTT.

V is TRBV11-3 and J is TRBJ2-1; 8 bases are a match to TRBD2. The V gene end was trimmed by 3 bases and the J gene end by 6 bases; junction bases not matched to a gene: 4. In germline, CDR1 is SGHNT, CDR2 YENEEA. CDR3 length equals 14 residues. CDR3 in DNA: TGTGCCAGCAGCTTTGGTCTAGCGGGCAATGAGCAGTTCTTC. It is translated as CASSFGLAGNEQFF.

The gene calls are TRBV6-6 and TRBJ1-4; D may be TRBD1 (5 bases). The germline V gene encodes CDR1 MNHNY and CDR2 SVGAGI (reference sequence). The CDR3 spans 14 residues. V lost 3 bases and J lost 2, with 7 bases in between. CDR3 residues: CASSYRGTNEKLFF. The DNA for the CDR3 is TGTGCCAGCAGTTATAGGGGCACTAATGAAAAACTGTTTTTT.

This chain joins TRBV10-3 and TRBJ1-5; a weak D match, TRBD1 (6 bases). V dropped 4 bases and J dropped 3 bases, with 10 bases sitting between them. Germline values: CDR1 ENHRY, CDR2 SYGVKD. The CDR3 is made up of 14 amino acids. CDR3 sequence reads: CAISAAGVNQPQHF. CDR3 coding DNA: TGTGCCATCAGTGCGGCAGGGGTCAATCAGCCCCAGCATTTT.

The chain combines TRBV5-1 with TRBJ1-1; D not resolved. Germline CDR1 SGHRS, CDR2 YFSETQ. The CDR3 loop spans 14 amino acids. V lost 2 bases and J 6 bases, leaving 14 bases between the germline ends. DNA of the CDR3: TGCGCCAGCAGCTTAAACTATGGATCGTCTGAAGCTTTCTTT. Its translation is CASSLNYGSSEAFF. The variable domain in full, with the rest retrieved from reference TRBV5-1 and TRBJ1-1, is KAGVTQTPRYLIKTRGQQVTLSCSPISGHRSVSWYQQTPGQGLQFLFEYFSETQRNKGNFPGRFSGRQFSNSRSEMNVSTLELGDSALYLCASSLNYGSSEAFFGQGTRLTVV.

CDR3 residues: CASRDNSYNEQFF. In nucleotides, the CDR3 is TGTGCCAGCAGGGACAACTCCTACAATGAGCAGTTCTTC. This sequence joins TRBV11-1 and TRBJ2-1; D might be TRBD1 (5 bases). V dropped 6 bases and J dropped 0 bases, with 6 bases sitting between them. CDR1 and CDR2 (germline): SGHAT, FQDESV (reference sequence). The CDR3 extends over 13 amino acids.

Here the CDR3 DNA reads TGTGCCAGCAGCTCGCGGGCGGGGGCCGGGGAGCTGTTTTTT. As protein: CASSSRAGAGELFF. The J gene is TRBJ2-2, the V gene TRBV7-2; 7 bases match TRBD2. The germline V gene has CDR1 SGHTA and CDR2 FQGNSA. Trimming took 4 bases from V and 6 from J; bases not matched to a gene: 5. The CDR3 extends over 14 amino acids.

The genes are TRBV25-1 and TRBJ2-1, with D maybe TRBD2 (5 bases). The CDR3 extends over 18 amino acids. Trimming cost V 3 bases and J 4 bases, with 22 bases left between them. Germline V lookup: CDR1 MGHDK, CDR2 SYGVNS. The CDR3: CASSESVLGPGRYNEQFF. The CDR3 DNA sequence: TGTGCCAGCAGTGAGAGTGTACTAGGTCCAGGACGTTACAATGAGCAGTTCTTC.

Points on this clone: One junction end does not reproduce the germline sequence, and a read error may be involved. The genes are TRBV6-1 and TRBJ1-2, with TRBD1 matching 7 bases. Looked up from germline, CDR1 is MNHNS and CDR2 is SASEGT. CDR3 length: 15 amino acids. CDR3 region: CASREAPDRLYGYTF. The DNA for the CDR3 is TGTGCCAGCAGAGAAGCTCCGGACAGGTTATATGGCTACACCTTC.

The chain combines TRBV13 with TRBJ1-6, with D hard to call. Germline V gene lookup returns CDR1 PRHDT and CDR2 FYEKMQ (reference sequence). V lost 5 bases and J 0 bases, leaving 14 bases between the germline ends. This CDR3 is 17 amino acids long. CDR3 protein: CASSPGVVSSYNSPLHF. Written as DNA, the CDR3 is TGTGCCAGCAGCCCAGGTGTCGTCAGCTCCTATAATTCACCCCTCCACTTT. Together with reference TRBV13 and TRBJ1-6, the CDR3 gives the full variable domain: AAGVIQSPRHLIKEKRETATLKCYPIPRHDTVYWYQQGPGQDPQFLISFYEKMQSDKGSIPDRFSAQQFSDYHSELNMSSLELGDSALYFCASSPGVVSSYNSPLHFGNGTRLTVT.

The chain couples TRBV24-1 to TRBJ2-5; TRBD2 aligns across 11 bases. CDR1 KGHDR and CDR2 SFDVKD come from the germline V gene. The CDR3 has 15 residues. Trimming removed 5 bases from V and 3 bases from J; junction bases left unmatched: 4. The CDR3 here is CATSVAGGLEETQYF. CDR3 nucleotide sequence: TGTGCCACCAGTGTAGCGGGAGGGCTTGAAGAGACCCAGTACTTC.

In DNA, the CDR3 is TGCGCCAGCAGCCTGGGACTAGCGATCAATGAGCAGTTCTTC. Translation: CASSLGLAINEQFF. The V call is TRBV5-1, the J call TRBJ2-1; TRBD2 matches 10 bases. Germline trimming cut 4 bases from V and 6 bases from J; bases unmatched to any gene: 4. This CDR3 has 14 residues. The germline CDR1 and CDR2 sequences are SGHRS and YFSETQ.

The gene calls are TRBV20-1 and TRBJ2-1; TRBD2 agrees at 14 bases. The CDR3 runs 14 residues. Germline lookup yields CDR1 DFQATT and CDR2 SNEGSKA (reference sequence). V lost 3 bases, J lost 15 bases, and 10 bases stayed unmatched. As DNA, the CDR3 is TGCAGTGCTAGTCAGGGACTAGCGGGAGCCCGAGGGTTCTTC. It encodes CSASQGLAGARGFF.

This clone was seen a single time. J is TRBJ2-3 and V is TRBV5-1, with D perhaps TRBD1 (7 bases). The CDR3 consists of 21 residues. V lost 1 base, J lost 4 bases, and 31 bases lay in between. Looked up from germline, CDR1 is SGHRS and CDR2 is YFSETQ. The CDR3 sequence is CASSLRGEDRWDEVWADTQYF. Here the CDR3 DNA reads TGCGCCAGCAGCTTGAGGGGGGAGGACAGGTGGGACGAGGTCTGGGCAGATACGCAGTATTTT.

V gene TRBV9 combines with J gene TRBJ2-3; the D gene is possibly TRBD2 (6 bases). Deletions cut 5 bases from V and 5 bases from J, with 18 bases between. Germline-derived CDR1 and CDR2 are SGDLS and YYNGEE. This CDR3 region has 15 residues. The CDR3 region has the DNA TGTGCCAGCAGGGGGACTGGATCTGACGAAGATACGCAGTATTTT. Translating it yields CASRGTGSDEDTQYF.

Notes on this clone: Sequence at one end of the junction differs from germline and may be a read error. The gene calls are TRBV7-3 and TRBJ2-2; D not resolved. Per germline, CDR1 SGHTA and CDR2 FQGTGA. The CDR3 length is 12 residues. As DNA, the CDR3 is TGTGCCAGCAGCCACAACAGCGGGGAGCTGTTTTTT. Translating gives CASSHNSGELFF.

The CDR3: CSVVRGQETQYF. CDR3 in DNA: TGCAGCGTTGTAAGGGGCCAAGAGACCCAGTACTTC. This chain uses TRBV29-1 with TRBJ2-5; a possible D gene is TRBD1 (5 bases). The CDR3 is 12 residues long. Deletions cut 4 bases from V and 1 base from J, with 7 bases between. The germline CDR1 and CDR2 sequences are SQVTM and ANQGSEA. The full variable domain, in which reference TRBV29-1 and TRBJ2-5 provide the parts outside the CDR3, is SAVISQKPSRDICQRGTSLTIQCQVDSQVTMMFWYRQQPGQSLTLIATANQGSEATYESGFVIDKFPISRPNLTFSTLTVSNMSPEDSSIYLCSVVRGQETQYFGPGTRLLVL.

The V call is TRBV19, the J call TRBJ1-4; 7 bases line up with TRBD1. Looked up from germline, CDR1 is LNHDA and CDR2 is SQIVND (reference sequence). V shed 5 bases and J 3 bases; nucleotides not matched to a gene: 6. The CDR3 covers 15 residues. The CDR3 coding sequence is TGTGCCAGTAGTCTACAGGGGAATGCTAATGAAAAACTGTTTTTT. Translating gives CASSLQGNANEKLFF. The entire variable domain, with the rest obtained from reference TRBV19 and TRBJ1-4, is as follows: DGGITQSPKYLFRKEGQNVTLSCEQNLNHDAMYWYRQDPGQGLRLIYYSQIVNDFQKGDIAEGYSVSREKKESFPLTVTSAQKNPTAFYLCASSLQGNANEKLFFGSGTQLSVL.

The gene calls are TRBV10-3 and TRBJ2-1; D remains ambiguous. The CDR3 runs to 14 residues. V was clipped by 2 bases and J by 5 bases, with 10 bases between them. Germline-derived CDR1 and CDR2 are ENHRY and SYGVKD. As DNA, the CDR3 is TGTGCCATCAGTGAGGTAGAACTCCACAATGAGCAGTTCTTC. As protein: CAISEVELHNEQFF.

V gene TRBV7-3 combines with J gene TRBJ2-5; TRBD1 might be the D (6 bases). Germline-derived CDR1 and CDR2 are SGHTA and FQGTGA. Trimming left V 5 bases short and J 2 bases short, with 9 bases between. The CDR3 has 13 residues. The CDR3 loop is CASSPDRQETQYF. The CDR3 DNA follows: TGTGCCAGCAGCCCGGACAGACAAGAGACCCAGTACTTC.

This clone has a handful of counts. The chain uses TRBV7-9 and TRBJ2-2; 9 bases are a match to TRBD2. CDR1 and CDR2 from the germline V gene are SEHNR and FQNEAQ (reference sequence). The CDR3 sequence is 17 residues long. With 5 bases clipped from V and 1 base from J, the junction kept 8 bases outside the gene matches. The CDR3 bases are TGTGCCAGCAGCAACACACGAGCGGGAGGGAACACCGGGGAGCTGTTTTTT. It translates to CASSNTRAGGNTGELFF. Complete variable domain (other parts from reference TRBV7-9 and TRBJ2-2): DTGVSQNPRHKITKRGQNVTFRCDPISEHNRLYWYRQTLGQGPEFLTYFQNEAQLEKSRLLSDRFSAERPKGSFSTLEIQRTEQGDSAMYLCASSNTRAGGNTGELFFGEGSRLTVL.